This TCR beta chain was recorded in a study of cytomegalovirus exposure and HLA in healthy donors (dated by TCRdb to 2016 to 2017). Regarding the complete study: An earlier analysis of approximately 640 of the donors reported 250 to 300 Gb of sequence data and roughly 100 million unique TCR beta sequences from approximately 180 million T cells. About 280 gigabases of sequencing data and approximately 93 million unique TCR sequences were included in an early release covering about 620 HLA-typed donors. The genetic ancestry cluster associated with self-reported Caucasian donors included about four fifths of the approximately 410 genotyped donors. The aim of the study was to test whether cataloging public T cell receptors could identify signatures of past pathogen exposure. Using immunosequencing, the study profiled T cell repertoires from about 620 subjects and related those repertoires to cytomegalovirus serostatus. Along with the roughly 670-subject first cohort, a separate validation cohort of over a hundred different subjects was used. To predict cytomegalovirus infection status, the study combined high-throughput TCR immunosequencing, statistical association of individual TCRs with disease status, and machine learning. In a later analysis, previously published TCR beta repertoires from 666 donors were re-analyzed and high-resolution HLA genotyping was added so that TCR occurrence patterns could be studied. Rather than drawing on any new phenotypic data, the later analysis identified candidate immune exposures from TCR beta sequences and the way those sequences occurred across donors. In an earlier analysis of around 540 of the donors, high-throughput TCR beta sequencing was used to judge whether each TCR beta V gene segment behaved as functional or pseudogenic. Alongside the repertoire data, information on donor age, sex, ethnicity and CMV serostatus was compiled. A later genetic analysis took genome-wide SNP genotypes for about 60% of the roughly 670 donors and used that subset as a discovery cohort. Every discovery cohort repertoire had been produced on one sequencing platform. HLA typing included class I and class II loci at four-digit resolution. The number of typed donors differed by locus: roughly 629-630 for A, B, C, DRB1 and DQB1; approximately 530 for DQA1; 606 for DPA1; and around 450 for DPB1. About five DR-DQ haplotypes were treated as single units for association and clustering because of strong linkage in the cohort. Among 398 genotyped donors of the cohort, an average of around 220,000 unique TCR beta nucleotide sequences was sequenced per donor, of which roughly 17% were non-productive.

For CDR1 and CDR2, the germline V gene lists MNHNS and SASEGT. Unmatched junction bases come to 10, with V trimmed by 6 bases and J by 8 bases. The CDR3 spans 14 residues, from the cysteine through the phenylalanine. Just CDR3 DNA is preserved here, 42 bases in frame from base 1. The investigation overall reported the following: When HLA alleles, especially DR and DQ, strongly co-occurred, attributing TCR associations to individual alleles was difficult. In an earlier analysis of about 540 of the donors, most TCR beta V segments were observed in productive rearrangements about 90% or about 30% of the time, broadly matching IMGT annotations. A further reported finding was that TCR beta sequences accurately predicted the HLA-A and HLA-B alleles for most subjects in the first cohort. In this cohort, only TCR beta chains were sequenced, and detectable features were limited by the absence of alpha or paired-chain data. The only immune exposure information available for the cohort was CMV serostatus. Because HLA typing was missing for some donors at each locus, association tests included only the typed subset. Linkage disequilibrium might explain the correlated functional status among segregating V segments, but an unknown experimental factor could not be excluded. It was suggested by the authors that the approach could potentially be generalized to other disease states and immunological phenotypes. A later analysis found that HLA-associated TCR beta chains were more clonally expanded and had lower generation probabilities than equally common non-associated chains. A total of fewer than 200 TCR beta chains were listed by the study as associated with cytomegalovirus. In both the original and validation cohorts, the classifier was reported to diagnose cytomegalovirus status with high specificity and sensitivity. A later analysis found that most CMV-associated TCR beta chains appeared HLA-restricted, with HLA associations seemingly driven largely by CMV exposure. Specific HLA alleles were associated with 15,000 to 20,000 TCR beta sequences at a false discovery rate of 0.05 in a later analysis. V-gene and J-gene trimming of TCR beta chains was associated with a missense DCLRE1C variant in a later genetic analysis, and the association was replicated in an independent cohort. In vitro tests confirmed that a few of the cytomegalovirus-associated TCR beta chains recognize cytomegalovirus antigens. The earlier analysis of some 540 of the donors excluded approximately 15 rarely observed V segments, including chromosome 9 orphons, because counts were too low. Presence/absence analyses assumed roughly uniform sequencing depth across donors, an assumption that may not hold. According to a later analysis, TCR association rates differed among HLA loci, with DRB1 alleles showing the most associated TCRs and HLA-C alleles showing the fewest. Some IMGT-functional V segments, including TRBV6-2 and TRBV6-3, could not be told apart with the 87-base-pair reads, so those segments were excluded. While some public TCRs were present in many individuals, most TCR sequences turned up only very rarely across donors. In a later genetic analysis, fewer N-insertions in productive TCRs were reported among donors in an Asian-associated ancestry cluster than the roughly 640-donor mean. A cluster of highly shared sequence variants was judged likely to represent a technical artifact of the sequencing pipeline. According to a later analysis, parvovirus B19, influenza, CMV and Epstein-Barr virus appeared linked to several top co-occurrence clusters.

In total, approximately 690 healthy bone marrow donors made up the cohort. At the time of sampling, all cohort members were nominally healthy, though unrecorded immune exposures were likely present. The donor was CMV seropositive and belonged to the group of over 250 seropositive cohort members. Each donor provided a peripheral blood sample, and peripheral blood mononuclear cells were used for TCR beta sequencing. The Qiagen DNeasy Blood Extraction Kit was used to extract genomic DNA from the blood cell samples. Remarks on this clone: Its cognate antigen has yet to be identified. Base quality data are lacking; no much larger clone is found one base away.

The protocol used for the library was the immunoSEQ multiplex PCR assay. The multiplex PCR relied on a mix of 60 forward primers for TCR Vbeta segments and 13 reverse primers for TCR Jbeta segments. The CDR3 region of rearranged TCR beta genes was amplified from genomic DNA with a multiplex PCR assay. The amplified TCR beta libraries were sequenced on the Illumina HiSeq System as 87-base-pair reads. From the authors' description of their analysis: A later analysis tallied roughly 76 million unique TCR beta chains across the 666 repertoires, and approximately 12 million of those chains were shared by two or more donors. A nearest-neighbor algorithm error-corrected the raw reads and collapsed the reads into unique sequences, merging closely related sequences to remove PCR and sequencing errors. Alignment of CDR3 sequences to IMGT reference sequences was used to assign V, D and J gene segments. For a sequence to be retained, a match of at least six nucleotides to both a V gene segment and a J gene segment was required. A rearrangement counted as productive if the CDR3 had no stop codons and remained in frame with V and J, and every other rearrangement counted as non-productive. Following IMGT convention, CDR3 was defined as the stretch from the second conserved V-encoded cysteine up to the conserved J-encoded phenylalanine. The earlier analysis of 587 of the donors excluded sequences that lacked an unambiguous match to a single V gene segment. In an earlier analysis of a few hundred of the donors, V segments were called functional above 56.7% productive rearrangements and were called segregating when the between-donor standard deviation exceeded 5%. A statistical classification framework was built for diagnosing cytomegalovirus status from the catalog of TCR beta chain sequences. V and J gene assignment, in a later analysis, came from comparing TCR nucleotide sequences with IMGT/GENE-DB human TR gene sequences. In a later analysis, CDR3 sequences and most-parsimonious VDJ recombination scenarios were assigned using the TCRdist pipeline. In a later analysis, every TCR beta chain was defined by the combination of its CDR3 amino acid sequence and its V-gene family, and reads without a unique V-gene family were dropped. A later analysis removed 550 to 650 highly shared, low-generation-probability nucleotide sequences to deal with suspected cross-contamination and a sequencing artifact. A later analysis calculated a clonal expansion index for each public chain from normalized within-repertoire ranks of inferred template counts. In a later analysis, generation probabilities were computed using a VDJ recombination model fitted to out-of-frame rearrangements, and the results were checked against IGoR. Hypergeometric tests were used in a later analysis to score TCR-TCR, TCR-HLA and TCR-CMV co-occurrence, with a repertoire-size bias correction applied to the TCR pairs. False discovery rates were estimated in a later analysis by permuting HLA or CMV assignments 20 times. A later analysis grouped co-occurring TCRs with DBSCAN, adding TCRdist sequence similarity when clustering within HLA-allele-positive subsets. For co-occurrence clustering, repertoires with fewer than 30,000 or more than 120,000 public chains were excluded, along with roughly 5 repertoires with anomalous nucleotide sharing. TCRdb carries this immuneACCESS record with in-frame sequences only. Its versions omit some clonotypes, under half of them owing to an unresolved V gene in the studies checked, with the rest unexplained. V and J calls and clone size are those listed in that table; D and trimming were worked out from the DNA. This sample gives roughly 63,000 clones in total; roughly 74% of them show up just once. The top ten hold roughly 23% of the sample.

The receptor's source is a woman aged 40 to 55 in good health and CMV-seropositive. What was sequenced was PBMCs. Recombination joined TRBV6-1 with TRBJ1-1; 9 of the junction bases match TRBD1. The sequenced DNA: TGTGCCAGCAGCTCCGGGACAGGGCGAGGCGAAGCTTTCTTT. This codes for CASSSGTGRGEAFF.